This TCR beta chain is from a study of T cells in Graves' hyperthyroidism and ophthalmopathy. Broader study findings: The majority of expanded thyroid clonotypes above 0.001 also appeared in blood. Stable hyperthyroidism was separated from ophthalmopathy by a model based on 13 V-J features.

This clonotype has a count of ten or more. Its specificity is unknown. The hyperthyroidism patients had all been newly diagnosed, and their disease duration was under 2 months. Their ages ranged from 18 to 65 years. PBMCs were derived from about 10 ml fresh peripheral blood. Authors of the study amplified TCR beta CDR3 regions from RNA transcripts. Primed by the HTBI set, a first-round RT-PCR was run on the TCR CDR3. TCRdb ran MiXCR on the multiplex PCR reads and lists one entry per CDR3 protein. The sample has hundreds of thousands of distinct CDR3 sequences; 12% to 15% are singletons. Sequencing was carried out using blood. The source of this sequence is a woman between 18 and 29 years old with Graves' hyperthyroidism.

The CDR3 DNA reads TGTGCCAGCCGCGATCTTCCGGGACAGGGGTTAACCGGGGAGCTGTTTTTT. It translates to CASRDLPGQGLTGELFF. This chain uses TRBV28 with TRBJ2-2, with 10 bases lining up with TRBD1. The germline CDR1 and CDR2 sequences are MDHEN and SYDVKM. CDR3 length equals 17 residues. The V and J ends lost 8 bases and 5 bases, in that order; junction bases with no gene match: 14. The full variable domain, rest sourced from reference TRBV28 and TRBJ2-2, is DVKVTQSSRYLVKRTGEKVFLECVQDMDHENMFWYRQDPGLGLRLIYFSYDVKMKEKGDIPEGYSVSREKKERFSLILESASTNQTSMYLCASRDLPGQGLTGELFFGEGSRLTVL.